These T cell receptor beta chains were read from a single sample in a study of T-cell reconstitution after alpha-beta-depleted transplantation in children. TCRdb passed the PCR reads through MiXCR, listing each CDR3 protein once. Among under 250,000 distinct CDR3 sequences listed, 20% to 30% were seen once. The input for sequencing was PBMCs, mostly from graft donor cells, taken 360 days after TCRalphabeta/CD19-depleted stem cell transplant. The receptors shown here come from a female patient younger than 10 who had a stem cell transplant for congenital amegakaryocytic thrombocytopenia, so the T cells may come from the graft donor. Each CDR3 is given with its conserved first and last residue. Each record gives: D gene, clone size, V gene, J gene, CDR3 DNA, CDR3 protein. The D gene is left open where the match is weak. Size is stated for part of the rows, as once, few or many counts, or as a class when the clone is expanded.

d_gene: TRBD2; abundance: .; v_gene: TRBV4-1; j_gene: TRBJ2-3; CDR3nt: TGCGCCAGCAGCCAAGACGGCCTAGCGGGGTACACAGATACGCAGTATTTT; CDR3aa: CASSQDGLAGYTDTQYF
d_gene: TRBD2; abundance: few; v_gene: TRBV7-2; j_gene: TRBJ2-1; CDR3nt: TGTGCCAGCAGCCTCGCTAGCGGGAGGGGGTACAATGAGCAGTTCTTC; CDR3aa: CASSLASGRGYNEQFF
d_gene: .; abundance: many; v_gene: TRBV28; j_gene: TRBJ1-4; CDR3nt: TGTGCCAGCAGTCCCCTAGGGGGTGGAAATGAAAAACTGTTTTTT; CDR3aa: CASSPLGGGNEKLFF
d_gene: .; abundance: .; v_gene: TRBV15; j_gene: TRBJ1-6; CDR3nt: TGTGCCACCAGCAGAGATCGGGGCTCACCCCTCCACTTT; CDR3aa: CATSRDRGSPLHF
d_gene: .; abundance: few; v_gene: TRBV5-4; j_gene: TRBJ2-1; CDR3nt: TGTGCCAGCAGCTTGGAGAGTTACTCCTACAATGAGCAGTTCTTC; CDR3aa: CASSLESYSYNEQFF
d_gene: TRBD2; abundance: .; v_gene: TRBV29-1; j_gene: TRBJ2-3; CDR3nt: TGCAGCGCGTTACTAGCGGGAGTTAGAATAAGCAGAGATACGCAGTATTTT; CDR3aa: CSALLAGVRISRDTQYF
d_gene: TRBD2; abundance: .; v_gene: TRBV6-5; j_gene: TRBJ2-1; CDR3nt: TGTGCCAGCAGTTATGGGGGGGAATACAATGAGCAGTTCTTC; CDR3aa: CASSYGGEYNEQFF
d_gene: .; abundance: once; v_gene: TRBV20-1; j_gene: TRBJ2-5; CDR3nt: TGCAGTGCTAGAGAGGGGGCAGGAGAGACCCAGTACTTC; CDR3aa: CSAREGAGETQYF
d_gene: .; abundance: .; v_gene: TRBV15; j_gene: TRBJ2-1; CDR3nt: TGTGCCACCAGCAGCCCCGTGGGCTTAGCCTACAATGAGCAGTTCTTC; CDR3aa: CATSSPVGLAYNEQFF
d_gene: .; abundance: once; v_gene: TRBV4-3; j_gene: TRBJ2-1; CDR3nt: TGCGCCAGCAGCCAATTTTGGGGAGTCAACAATGAGCAGTTCTTC; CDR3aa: CASSQFWGVNNEQFF
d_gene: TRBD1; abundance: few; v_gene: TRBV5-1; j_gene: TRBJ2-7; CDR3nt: TGCGCCAGCAGCTTGGGGACAGGAGACATCTACGAGCAGTACTTC; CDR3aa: CASSLGTGDIYEQYF
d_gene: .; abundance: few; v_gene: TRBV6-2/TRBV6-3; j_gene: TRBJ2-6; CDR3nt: TGTGCCAGCACCCTCCAGGGGATTCGGACTGGGGCCAACGTCCTGACTTTC; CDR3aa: CASTLQGIRTGANVLTF
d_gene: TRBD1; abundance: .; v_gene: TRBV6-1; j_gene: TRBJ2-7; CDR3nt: TGTGCCAGCAGAGTACCGGGACAGGGAGTCCCCGAGCAGTACTTC; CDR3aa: CASRVPGQGVPEQYF
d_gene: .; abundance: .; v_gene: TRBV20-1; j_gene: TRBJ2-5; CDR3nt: TGCAGTGCTAGAGATTTCGCCCGAGAAGAGACCCAGTACTTC; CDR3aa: CSARDFAREETQYF
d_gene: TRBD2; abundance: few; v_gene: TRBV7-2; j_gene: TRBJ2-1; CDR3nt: TGTGCCAGCAGGGGACTAGCGGGAGACAATGAGCAGTTCTTC; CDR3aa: CASRGLAGDNEQFF
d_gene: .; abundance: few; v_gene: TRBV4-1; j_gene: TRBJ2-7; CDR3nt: TGCGCCAGCAGCCAAGCGTCGAGCGCGGGGGCTTACGAGCAGTACTTC; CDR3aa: CASSQASSAGAYEQYF
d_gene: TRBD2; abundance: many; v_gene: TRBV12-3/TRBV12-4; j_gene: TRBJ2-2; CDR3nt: TGTGCCAGCAGTCAGAGCGGGAGTTTGGCCGGGGAGCTGTTTTTT; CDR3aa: CASSQSGSLAGELFF
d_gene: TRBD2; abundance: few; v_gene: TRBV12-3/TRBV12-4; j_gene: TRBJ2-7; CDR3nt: TGTGCCAGCAGTAAGAACGGACTAGCGGGAGTCAACGAGCAGTACTTC; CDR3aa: CASSKNGLAGVNEQYF
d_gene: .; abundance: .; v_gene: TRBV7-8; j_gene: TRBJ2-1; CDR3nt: TGTGCCAGCAGCGAACACCTACAGTTCTACAATGAGCAGTTCTTC; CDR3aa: CASSEHLQFYNEQFF
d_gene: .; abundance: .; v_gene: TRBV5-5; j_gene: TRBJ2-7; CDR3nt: TGTGCCAGCTCGCTTATAATACTCGGACTAACCTACGAGCAGTACTTC; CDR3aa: CASSLIILGLTYEQYF
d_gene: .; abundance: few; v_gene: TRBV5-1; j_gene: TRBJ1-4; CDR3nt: TGCGCCAGCAGCTTGCGGGGGACTAATGAAAAACTGTTTTTT; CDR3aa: CASSLRGTNEKLFF
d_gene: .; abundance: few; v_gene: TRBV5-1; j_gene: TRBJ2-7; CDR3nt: TGCGCCAGCAGCTTGGGGGACGGACCCTACGAGCAGTACTTC; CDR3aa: CASSLGDGPYEQYF
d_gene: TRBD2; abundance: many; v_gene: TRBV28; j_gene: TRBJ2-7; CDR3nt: TGTGCCAGCAGTATTCTAGCGGGGTCCTACGAGCAGTACTTC; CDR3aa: CASSILAGSYEQYF